Listed below are T cell receptor beta chains from one sample, sequenced in a study. TCRdb reanalysed the RT-PCR reads using MiXCR and keeps one entry per CDR3 protein. The repertoire includes about 680,000 distinct CDR3 sequences, over 12% of them detected once, and roughly 4% sits in the top ten. The sample was memory CD4+ T cells from blood. Source of these receptors: a female donor in good health, serving as a healthy control. CDR3s include the opening cysteine and the closing phenylalanine or tryptophan. Fields, in order: V gene, D gene, J gene, clone size, CDR3 DNA, CDR3 protein. The D gene is left open where the match is weak. Clone sizes are given selectively: once, few, many, or a class where the clone is expanded.

v_gene: TRBV7-2; d_gene: -; j_gene: TRBJ2-2; abundance: -; CDR3nt: TGTGCCAGCAGCTTGACCTACAACACCGGGGAGCTGTTTTTT; CDR3aa: CASSLTYNTGELFF
v_gene: TRBV30; d_gene: TRBD2; j_gene: TRBJ2-7; abundance: few; CDR3nt: TGTGCCTGGAGTGCCTCGGGGGGTTTGGAGGACTTC; CDR3aa: CAWSASGGLEDF
v_gene: TRBV20-1; d_gene: TRBD1; j_gene: TRBJ2-4; abundance: many; CDR3nt: TGCAGTGCTAGACCCTCCGTGGGACAGGCCCCCATTCAGTACTTC; CDR3aa: CSARPSVGQAPIQYF
v_gene: TRBV7-2; d_gene: TRBD1; j_gene: TRBJ1-1; abundance: few; CDR3nt: TGTGCCAGCAGACCAGGGGGCTCGACTGAAGCTTTCTTT; CDR3aa: CASRPGGSTEAFF
v_gene: TRBV7-9; d_gene: -; j_gene: TRBJ2-3; abundance: many; CDR3nt: TGTGCCAGCAGCTTAGCCGCAGATACGCAGTATTTT; CDR3aa: CASSLAADTQYF
v_gene: TRBV6-5; d_gene: -; j_gene: TRBJ1-2; abundance: many; CDR3nt: TGTGCCAGCAGTTACAGGGCTAACTATGGCTACACCTTC; CDR3aa: CASSYRANYGYTF
v_gene: TRBV27; d_gene: -; j_gene: TRBJ2-1; abundance: -; CDR3nt: TGTGCCAGCAGTCCTAGAGCGGAACCTAAGCAGTTCTTC; CDR3aa: CASSPRAEPKQFF
v_gene: TRBV12-3/TRBV12-4; d_gene: TRBD2; j_gene: TRBJ2-7; abundance: -; CDR3nt: TGTGTCAGCAGTTTAATCGGCGGGAGGTTCGACGAGCAGTACTTC; CDR3aa: CVSSLIGGRFDEQYF
v_gene: TRBV20-1; d_gene: TRBD1; j_gene: TRBJ2-6; abundance: -; CDR3nt: TGCAGTGCTAGAGTCCCCCCCGACAGGGGGAGCCCCTCTGGGGCCAACGTCCTGACTTTC; CDR3aa: CSARVPPDRGSPSGANVLTF
v_gene: TRBV18; d_gene: -; j_gene: TRBJ2-5; abundance: -; CDR3nt: TGTGCCAGCTCCCCGTCGGGGAGCAAAGAGACCCAGTACTTC; CDR3aa: CASSPSGSKETQYF
v_gene: TRBV10-3; d_gene: TRBD2; j_gene: TRBJ2-1; abundance: -; CDR3nt: TGTGCCACTAAGGGGCTAGCGGGCCCCTCCTACAATGAGCAGTTCTTC; CDR3aa: CATKGLAGPSYNEQFF
v_gene: TRBV7-9; d_gene: -; j_gene: TRBJ1-4; abundance: -; CDR3nt: TGTGCCAGCAGCGAGGGCAGACCAGAAAAACTGTTTTTT; CDR3aa: CASSEGRPEKLFF
v_gene: TRBV5-1; d_gene: TRBD1; j_gene: TRBJ1-4; abundance: few; CDR3nt: TGCGCCAGCAGCTTGGGCAGGGGGTATGAAAAACTGTTTTTT; CDR3aa: CASSLGRGYEKLFF
v_gene: TRBV7-2; d_gene: TRBD1; j_gene: TRBJ1-2; abundance: many; CDR3nt: TGTGCCAGCAGCTTGACAGGGGGCGGTGGTGGCTACACCTTC; CDR3aa: CASSLTGGGGGYTF
v_gene: TRBV9; d_gene: -; j_gene: TRBJ2-2; abundance: few; CDR3nt: TGTGCCAGCAGCCCCGGCCTCTACCTAGACACCGGGGAGCTGTTTTTT; CDR3aa: CASSPGLYLDTGELFF
v_gene: TRBV11-2; d_gene: -; j_gene: TRBJ2-1; abundance: many; CDR3nt: TGTGCCAGCAGCCCGGGAGTTGAGCAGTTCTTC; CDR3aa: CASSPGVEQFF
v_gene: TRBV6-1; d_gene: -; j_gene: TRBJ1-5; abundance: -; CDR3nt: TGTGCCAGCAGTGAAGAGACCGATCAGCCCCAGCATTTT; CDR3aa: CASSEETDQPQHF
v_gene: TRBV6-4; d_gene: -; j_gene: TRBJ2-2; abundance: many; CDR3nt: TGTGCCAGCAGCCCCGAGGGGGGGCTCGCCACCGGGGAGCTGTTTTTT; CDR3aa: CASSPEGGLATGELFF
v_gene: TRBV11-2; d_gene: TRBD1; j_gene: TRBJ1-2; abundance: few; CDR3nt: TGTGCCAGCAGCTTAGATTCACCCAGGGGGACTAACTATGGCTACACCTTC; CDR3aa: CASSLDSPRGTNYGYTF
v_gene: TRBV7-3; d_gene: -; j_gene: TRBJ1-2; abundance: many; CDR3nt: TGTGCCAGCAGCTTCCGGAAAACCTCCTATGGCTACACCTTC; CDR3aa: CASSFRKTSYGYTF
v_gene: TRBV4-3; d_gene: TRBD1; j_gene: TRBJ2-2; abundance: few; CDR3nt: TGCGCCAGCAGCCACGGACAGGTGGCCGGGGAGCTGTTTTTT; CDR3aa: CASSHGQVAGELFF
v_gene: TRBV20-1; d_gene: -; j_gene: TRBJ2-3; abundance: -; CDR3nt: TGCAGTGCTAGAGCTTACACAGATACGCAGTATTTT; CDR3aa: CSARAYTDTQYF
v_gene: TRBV10-3; d_gene: TRBD2; j_gene: TRBJ2-3; abundance: -; CDR3nt: TGTGCCATTCTAGCGGAAAGGGACACAGATACGCAGTATTTT; CDR3aa: CAILAERDTDTQYF
v_gene: TRBV28; d_gene: -; j_gene: TRBJ1-6; abundance: -; CDR3nt: TGTGCCAGCATCTCGGGGACATACAAGGGGCCCCTCCACTTT; CDR3aa: CASISGTYKGPLHF
v_gene: TRBV5-1; d_gene: -; j_gene: TRBJ1-1; abundance: -; CDR3nt: TGCGCCAGCAGGGCTGACCCCCCGAGGGTCACTGAAGCTTTCTTT; CDR3aa: CASRADPPRVTEAFF
v_gene: TRBV20-1; d_gene: -; j_gene: TRBJ1-2; abundance: -; CDR3nt: TGCAGTGCTATGAGGGGTACAGATGGCTACACCTTC; CDR3aa: CSAMRGTDGYTF
v_gene: TRBV20-1; d_gene: TRBD1; j_gene: TRBJ1-6; abundance: -; CDR3nt: TGCAGTGCTAGGGGGACAGGGTCTGGATCACCCCTCCACTTT; CDR3aa: CSARGTGSGSPLHF
v_gene: TRBV20-1; d_gene: TRBD1; j_gene: TRBJ1-5; abundance: -; CDR3nt: TGCAGTGCTTCCGGGACAGGGTATAGCAATCAGCCCCAGCATTTT; CDR3aa: CSASGTGYSNQPQHF
v_gene: TRBV10-3; d_gene: -; j_gene: TRBJ1-6; abundance: few; CDR3nt: TGTGCCATCAGTCGTGGGGGGATCGGCTATAATTCACCCCTCCACTTT; CDR3aa: CAISRGGIGYNSPLHF
v_gene: TRBV7-2; d_gene: -; j_gene: TRBJ2-1; abundance: many; CDR3nt: TGTGCCAGCAGGGCTGGGGGAATGACCTACAATGAGCAGTTCTTC; CDR3aa: CASRAGGMTYNEQFF
v_gene: TRBV7-2; d_gene: -; j_gene: TRBJ2-5; abundance: few; CDR3nt: TGTGCCAGCAGCTTGAGAGGGGCCTCCGTGTACTTC; CDR3aa: CASSLRGASVYF